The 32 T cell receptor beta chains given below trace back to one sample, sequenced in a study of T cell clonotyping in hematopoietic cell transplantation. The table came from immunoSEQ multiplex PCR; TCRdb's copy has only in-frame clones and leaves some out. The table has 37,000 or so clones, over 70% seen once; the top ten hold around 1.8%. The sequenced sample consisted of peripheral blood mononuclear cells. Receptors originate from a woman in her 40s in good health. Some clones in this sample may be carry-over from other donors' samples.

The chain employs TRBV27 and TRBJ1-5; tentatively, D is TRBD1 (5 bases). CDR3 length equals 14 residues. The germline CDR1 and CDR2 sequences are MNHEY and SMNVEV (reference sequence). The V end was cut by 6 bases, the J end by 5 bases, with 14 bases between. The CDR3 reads CASRAAQGYQPQHF. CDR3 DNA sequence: TGTGCCAGCAGGGCCGCGCAGGGTTATCAGCCCCAGCATTTT.

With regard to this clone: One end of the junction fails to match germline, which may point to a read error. CDR3 sequence: CAIRELLAGDQDTQYF. CDR3 coding DNA: TGTGCCATCAGAGAGTTACTAGCGGGAGATCAAGATACGCAGTATTTT. The chain carries TRBV10-3 and TRBJ2-3; 11 bases are a match to TRBD2. CDR3 length: 16 amino acids. Germline V gene data show CDR1 as ENHRY and CDR2 as SYGVKD.

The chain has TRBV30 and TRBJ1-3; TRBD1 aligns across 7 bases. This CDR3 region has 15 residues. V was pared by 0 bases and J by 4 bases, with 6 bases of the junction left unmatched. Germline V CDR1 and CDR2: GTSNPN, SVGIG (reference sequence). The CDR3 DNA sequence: TGTGCCTGGAGTGTAAGGGGAGGGGGCGGAAACACCATATATTTT. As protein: CAWSVRGGGGNTIYF.

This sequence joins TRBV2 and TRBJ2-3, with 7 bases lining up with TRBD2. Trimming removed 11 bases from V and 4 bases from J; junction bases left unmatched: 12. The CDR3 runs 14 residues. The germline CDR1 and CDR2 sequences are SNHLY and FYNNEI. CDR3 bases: TGTGCCTTCTCGAGCGGGATCTACGCAGATACGCAGTATTTT. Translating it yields CAFSSGIYADTQYF.

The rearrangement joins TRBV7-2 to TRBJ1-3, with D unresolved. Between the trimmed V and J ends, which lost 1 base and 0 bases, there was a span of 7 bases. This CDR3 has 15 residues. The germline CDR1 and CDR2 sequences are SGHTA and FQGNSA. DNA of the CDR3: TGTGCCAGCAGCTTAGGAGAGAGCTCTGGAAACACCATATATTTT. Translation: CASSLGESSGNTIYF.

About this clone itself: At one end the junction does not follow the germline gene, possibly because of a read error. CDR3 in amino acids: CATSNSRNGKLFF. CDR3 DNA: TGTGCCACCAGCAACTCCCGGAATGGAAAACTGTTTTTT. This chain links TRBV15 with TRBJ1-4; D unresolved. The CDR3 is made up of 13 amino acids. Germline lookup yields CDR1 LNHNV and CDR2 YYDKDF (reference sequence).

CDR3 sequence (DNA): TGTGCCAGCTCCGAATTAGCAGGGGGCACTGAAGCTTTCTTT. It yields the protein CASSELAGGTEAFF. This chain uses TRBV6-1 with TRBJ1-1; TRBD1 matches 7 bases. CDR1 and CDR2 from the germline V gene are MNHNS and SASEGT. CDR3 size: 14 residues. V shed 8 bases, J shed 4 bases, and the junction held 10 bases outside the gene matches.

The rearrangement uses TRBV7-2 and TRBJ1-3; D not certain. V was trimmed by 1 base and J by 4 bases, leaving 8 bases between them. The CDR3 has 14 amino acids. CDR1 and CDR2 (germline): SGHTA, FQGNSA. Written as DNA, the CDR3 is TGTGCCAGCAGCTTAGTCGGCTTCGGAAACACCATATATTTT. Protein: CASSLVGFGNTIYF.

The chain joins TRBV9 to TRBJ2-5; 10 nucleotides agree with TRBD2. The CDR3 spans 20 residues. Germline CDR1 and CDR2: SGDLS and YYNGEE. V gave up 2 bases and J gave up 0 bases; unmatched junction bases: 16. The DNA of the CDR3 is TGTGCCAGCAGCGTGGGATCTAGCGGGAGTACGTCCCGGTACCAAGAGACCCAGTACTTC. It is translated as CASSVGSSGSTSRYQETQYF.

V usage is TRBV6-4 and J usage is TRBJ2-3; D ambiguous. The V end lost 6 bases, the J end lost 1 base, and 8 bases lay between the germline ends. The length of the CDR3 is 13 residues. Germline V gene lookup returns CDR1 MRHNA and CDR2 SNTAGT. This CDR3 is CASRESGTDTQYF. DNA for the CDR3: TGTGCCAGCAGGGAAAGTGGCACAGATACGCAGTATTTT.

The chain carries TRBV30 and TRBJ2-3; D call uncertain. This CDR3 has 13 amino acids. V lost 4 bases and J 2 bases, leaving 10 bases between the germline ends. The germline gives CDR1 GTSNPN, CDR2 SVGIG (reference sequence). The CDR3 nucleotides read TGTGCCTGGAATCCCCAATTCACAGATACGCAGTATTTT. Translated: CAWNPQFTDTQYF.

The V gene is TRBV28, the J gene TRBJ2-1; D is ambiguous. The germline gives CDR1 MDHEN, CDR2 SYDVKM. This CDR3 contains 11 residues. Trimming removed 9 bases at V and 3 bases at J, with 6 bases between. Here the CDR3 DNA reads TGTGCCAGTCGCCTCTACAATGAGCAGTTCTTC. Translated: CASRLYNEQFF. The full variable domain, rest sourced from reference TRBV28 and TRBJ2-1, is DVKVTQSSRYLVKRTGEKVFLECVQDMDHENMFWYRQDPGLGLRLIYFSYDVKMKEKGDIPEGYSVSREKKERFSLILESASTNQTSMYLCASRLYNEQFFGPGTRLTVL.

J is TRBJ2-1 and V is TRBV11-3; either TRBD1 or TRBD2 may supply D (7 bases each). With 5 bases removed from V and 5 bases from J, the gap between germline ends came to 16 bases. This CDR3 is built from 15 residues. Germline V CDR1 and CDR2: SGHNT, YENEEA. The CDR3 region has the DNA TGTGCCAGCAGCCCAGGGGGGGGAGGGCACAATGAGCAGTTCTTC. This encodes CASSPGGGGHNEQFF.

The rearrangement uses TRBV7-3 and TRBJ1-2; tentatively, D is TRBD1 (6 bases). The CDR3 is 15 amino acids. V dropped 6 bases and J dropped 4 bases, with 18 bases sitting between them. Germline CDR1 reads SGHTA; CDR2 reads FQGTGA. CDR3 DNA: TGTGCCAGCAGGCCCTCCGGGACACTGATCTATGGCTACACCTTC. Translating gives CASRPSGTLIYGYTF.

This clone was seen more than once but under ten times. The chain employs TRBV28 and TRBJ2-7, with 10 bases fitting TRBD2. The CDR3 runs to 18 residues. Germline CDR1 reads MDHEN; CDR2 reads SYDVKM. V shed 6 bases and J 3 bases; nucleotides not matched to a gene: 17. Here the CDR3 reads CASRQEPRRTSGVYEQYF. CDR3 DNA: TGTGCCAGCAGGCAAGAACCCCGAAGGACTAGCGGAGTCTACGAGCAGTACTTC.

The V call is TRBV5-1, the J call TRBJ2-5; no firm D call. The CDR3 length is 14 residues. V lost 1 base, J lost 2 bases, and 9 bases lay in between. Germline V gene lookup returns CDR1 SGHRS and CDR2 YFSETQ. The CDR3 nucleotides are TGCGCCAGCAGCTTGATGACTCAGCAAGAGACCCAGTACTTC. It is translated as CASSLMTQQETQYF.

The CDR3 DNA reads as TGCGCCAGCAGCCAACCGAACACTGAAGCTTTCTTT. This gives the protein CASSQPNTEAFF. The chain has TRBV4-1 and TRBJ1-1; no firm D call. The V end was cut by 2 bases, the J end by 1 base, with 2 bases between. Germline V CDR1 and CDR2: MGHRA, YSYEKL. There are 12 residues in the CDR3.

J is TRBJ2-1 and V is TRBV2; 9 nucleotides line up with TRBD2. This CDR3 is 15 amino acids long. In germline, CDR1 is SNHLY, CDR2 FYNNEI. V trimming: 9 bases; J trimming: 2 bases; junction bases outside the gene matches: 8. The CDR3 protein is CARTSGRRTYNEQFF. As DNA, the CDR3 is TGTGCCAGGACTAGCGGAAGGCGCACCTACAATGAGCAGTTCTTC. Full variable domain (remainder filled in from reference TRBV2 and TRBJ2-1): EPEVTQTPSHQVTQMGQEVILRCVPISNHLYFYWYRQILGQKVEFLVSFYNNEISEKSEIFDDQFSVERPDGSNFTLKIRSTKLEDSAMYFCARTSGRRTYNEQFFGPGTRLTVL.

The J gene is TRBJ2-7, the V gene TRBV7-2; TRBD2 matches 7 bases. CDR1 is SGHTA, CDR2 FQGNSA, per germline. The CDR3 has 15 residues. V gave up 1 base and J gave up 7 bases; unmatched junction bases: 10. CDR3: CASSLGGLEGREQYF. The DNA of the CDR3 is TGTGCCAGCAGCTTAGGTGGACTAGAGGGGAGGGAGCAGTACTTC.

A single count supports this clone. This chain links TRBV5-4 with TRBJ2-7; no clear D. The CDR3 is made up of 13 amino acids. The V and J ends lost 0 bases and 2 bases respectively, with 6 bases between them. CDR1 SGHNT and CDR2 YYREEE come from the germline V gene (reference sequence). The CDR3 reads CASSLGSAYEQYF. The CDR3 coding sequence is TGTGCCAGCAGCTTGGGAAGTGCCTACGAGCAGTACTTC.

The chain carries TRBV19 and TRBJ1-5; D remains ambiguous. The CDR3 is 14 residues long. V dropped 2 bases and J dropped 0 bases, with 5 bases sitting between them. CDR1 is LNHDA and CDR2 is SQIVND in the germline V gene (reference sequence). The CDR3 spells CASSISDSNQPQHF. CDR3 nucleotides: TGTGCCAGTAGTATATCTGATAGCAATCAGCCCCAGCATTTT.

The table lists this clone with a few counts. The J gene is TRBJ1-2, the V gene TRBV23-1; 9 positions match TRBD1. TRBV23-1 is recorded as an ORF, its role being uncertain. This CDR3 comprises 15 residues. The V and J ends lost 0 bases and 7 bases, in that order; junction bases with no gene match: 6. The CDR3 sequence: CASSQSRTGEGGYTF. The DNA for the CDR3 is TGCGCCAGCAGTCAATCCCGGACAGGGGAGGGTGGCTACACCTTC.

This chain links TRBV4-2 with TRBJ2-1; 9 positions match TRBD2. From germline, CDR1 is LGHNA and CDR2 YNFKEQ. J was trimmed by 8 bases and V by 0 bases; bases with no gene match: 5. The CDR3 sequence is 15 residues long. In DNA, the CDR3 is TGTGCCAGCAGCCAAGAGCGGCGCGGGGGGGATGAGCAGTTCTTC. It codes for CASSQERRGGDEQFF.

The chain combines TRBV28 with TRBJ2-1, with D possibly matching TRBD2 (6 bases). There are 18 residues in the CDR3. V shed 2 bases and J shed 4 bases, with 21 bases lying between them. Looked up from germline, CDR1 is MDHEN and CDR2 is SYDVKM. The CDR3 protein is CASSLGYSGTQVYNEQFF. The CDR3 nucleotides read TGTGCCAGCAGTTTAGGGTATTCCGGGACTCAAGTATACAATGAGCAGTTCTTC.

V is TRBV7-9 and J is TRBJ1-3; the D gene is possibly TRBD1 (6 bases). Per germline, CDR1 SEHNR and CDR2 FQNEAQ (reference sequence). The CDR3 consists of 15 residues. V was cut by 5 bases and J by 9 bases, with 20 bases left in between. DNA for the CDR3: TGTGCCAGCAGCGGCCCTGACAGGACCTCGGGCACCATATATTTT. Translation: CASSGPDRTSGTIYF.

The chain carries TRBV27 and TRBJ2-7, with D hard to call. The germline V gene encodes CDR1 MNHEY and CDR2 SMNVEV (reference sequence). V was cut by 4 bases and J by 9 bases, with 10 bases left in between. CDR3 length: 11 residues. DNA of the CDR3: TGTGCCAGCAGTTACAGTGGGGTGCAGTACTTC. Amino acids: CASSYSGVQYF.

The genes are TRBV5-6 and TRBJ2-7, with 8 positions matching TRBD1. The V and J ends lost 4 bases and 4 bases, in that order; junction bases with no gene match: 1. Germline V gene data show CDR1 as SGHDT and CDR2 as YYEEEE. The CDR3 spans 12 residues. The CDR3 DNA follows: TGTGCCAGCAGCCGGACAGGGTACGAGCAGTACTTC. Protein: CASSRTGYEQYF.

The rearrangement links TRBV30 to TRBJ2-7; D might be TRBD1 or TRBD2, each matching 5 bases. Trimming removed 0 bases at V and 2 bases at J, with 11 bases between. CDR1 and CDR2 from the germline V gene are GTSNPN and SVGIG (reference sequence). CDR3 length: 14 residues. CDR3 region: CAWSVGTSTYEQYF. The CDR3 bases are TGTGCCTGGAGTGTCGGGACGTCGACCTACGAGCAGTACTTC.

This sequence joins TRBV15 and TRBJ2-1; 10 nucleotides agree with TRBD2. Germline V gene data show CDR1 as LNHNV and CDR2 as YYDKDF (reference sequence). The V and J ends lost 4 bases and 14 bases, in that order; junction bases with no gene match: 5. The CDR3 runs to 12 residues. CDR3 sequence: CATSTTSGIKFF. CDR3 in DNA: TGTGCCACCAGCACTACTAGCGGGATTAAGTTCTTC.

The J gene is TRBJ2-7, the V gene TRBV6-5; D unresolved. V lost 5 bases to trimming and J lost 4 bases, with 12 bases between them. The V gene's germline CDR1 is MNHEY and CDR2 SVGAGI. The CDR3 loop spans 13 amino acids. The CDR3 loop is CASSGPDLYEQYF. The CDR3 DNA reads TGTGCCAGCAGTGGACCAGACTTGTACGAGCAGTACTTC.

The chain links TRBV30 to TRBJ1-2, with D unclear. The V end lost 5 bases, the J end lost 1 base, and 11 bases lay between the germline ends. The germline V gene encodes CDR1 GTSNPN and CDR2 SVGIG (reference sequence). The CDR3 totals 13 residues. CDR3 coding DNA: TGTGCCTGGGCCGACAAAGTTAACTATGGCTACACCTTC. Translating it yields CAWADKVNYGYTF. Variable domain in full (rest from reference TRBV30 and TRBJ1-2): SQTIHQWPATLVQPVGSPLSLECTVEGTSNPNLYWYRQAAGRGLQLLFYSVGIGQISSEVPQNLSASRPQDRQFILSSKKLLLSDSGFYLCAWADKVNYGYTFGSGTRLTVV.

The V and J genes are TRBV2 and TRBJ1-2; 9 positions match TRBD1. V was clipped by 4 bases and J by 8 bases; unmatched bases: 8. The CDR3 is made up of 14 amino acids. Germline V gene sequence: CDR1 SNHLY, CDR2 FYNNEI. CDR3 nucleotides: TGTGCCAGCAGTGTGTTGGGACAGGGTTCCGGCTACACCTTC. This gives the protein CASSVLGQGSGYTF.